The present T cell receptor (beta chain) was sequenced within a study of cytotoxic CD8 clonotypes in ibrutinib-treated CLL. Overall study: The group held 11 relapsed/refractory and around 15 treatment-naive patients, with fewer than 18 IGHV unmutated. Following a median roughly 12 months of treatment, with a range of 6 to 36, response samples were taken.

Remarks on this clone: Its specificity is not known.

Germline values: CDR1 SGHRS, CDR2 YFSETQ. V was pared by 0 bases and J by 0 bases, with 10 bases between. The CDR3 is 16 residues long. Study-wide results and limits: Baseline values of clonality outstripped age-matched healthy donors and followed circulating CD8+ T-cell counts.

Profiling relied on immunoSEQ multiplex PCR, and the TCRdb table lists in-frame clones only, not all of them. The sample yields some 200,000 clones, 79% seen once. The TCR was taken from a human donor with chronic lymphocytic leukemia. The starting material was PBMCs, obtained after 12 months of ibrutinib treatment. This rearrangement joins TRBV5-1 to TRBJ2-1, with unresolved D. The CDR3 reads CASSLDAQSSYNEQFF. The CDR3 region has the DNA TGCGCCAGCAGCTTGGATGCGCAGAGCTCCTACAATGAGCAGTTCTTC.